The TCR beta chain described here comes from a study of OX40 agonist ivuxolimab in advanced cancers. The overall study: People in dose escalation had one of these cancers: hepatocellular carcinoma, melanoma, renal cell or head and neck cancer.

The V end was cut by 1 base, the J end by 1 base, with 8 bases between. Germline V lookup: CDR1 SGHVS, CDR2 FQNEAQ. CDR3 length: 14 amino acids. Using immunoSEQ multiplex PCR, the repertoire was profiled, and TCRdb retains in-frame clones only, with some absent. This table has around 60,000 clones, approximately 89% appearing once. Baseline was the first blood sampling point, followed by cycle 4 day 1 and cycle 7 day 1. In this sample, this clone turned up a few times. What it recognizes is unknown. Whole-study results and caveats: Expanded clones were, on average, more numerous in CD8+ T cells than in CD4+.

The sequence came from an adult with an advanced solid tumor such as melanoma, head and neck, liver or kidney cancer. The chain carries TRBV7-8 and TRBJ2-7; D gene ambiguous. The sequencing here drew on CD4+ or CD8+ T cells sorted from blood, taken in a trial of the OX40 agonist ivuxolimab. CDR3 in DNA: TGTGCCAGCAGCTTAGGTTTCAGTTCCTACGAGCAGTACTTC. Its translation: CASSLGFSSYEQYF.